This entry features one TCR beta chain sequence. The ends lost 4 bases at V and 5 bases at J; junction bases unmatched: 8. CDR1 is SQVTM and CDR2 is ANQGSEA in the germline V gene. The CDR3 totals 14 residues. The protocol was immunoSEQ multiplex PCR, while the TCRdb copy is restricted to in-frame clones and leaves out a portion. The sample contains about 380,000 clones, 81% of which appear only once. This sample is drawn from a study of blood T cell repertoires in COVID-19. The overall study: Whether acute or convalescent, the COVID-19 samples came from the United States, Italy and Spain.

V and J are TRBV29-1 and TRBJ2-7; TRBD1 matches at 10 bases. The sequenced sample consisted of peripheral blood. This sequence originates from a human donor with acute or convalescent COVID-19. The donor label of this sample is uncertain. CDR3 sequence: CSVASGQGRNEQYF. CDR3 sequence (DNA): TGCAGCGTTGCATCGGGACAGGGGAGGAACGAGCAGTACTTC.